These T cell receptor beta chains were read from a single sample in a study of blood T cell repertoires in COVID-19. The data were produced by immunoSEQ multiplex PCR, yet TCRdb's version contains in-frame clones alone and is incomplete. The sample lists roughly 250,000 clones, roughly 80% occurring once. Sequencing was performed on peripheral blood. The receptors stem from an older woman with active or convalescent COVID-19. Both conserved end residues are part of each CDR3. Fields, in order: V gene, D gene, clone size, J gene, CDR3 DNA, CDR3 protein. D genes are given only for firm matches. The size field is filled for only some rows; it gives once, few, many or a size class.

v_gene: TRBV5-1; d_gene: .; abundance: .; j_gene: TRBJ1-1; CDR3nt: TGCGCCAGCAGCTTGGCAGGGCCAACCCTGTCCATGAACACTGAAGCTTTCTTT; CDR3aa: CASSLAGPTLSMNTEAFF
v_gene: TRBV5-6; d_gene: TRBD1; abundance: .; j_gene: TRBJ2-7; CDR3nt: TGTGCCAGCGGGACAGGGAAGCCCGAGCAGTACTTC; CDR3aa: CASGTGKPEQYF
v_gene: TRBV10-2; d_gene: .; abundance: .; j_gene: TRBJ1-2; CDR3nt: TGCGCCAGCAGTGAATTTGGGTCAGGGCGCGGCTATGGCTACACCTTC; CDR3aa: CASSEFGSGRGYGYTF
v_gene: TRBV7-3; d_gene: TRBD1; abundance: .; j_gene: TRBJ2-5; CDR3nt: TGTGCCAGCAGCTTAAACGACAGGGGACAGGGGACCCAGTACTTC; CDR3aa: CASSLNDRGQGTQYF
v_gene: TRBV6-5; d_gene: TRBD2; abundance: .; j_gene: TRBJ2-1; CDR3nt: TGTGCCAGCAGTTACTCCCTTAGCGGGGGGTACAATGAGCAGTTCTTC; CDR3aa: CASSYSLSGGYNEQFF
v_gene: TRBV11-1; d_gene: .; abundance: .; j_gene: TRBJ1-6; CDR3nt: TGTGCCAGCAGCTTAGCGCCTTCAGGGAACCATGGGGCCCTCCACTTT; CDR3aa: CASSLAPSGNHGALHF
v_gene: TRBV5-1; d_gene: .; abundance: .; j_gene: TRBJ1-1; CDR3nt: TGCGCCAGCAGCTTGGGGCACGAAGCTTTCTTT; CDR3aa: CASSLGHEAFF
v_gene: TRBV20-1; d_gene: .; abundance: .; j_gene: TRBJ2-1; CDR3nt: TGCAGTGCCCGGACAGACAATGAGCAGTTCTTC; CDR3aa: CSARTDNEQFF
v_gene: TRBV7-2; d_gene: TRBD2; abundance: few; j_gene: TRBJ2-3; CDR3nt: TGTGCCAGCAGCTTAGTCGCGGGGGGGCCGCGGGGCTTCGCAGATACGCAGTATTTT; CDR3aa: CASSLVAGGPRGFADTQYF
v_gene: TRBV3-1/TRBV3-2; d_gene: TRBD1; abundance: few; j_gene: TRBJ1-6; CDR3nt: TGTGCCAGCAGCCCCCGACAGGGGAATTCACCCCTCCACTTT; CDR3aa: CASSPRQGNSPLHF
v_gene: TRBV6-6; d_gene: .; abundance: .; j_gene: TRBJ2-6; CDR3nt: TGTGCCAGCAGTCCCCAGGGGACTGGGGCCAACGTCCTGACTTTC; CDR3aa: CASSPQGTGANVLTF
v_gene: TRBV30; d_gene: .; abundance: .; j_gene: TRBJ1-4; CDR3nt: TGTGCCTGGCGACTACTTGGGGTAGATGAAAAACTGTTTTTT; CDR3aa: CAWRLLGVDEKLFF
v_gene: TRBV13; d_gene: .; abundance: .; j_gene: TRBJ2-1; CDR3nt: TGTGCCAGCAGCTTAGGCCGTTTGAGGCCCGTGGTGGATCGCGAGCAGTTCTTC; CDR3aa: CASSLGRLRPVVDREQFF
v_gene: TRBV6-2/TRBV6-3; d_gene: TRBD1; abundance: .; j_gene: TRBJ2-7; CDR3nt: TGTGCCAGCAGTCTAACCGGGACAGGGCGGCACGAGCAGTACTTC; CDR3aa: CASSLTGTGRHEQYF
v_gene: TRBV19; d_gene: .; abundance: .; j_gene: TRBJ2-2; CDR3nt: TGTGCCAGTAGTGGACCACCGGGACAGAACACCGGGGAGCTGTTTTTT; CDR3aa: CASSGPPGQNTGELFF
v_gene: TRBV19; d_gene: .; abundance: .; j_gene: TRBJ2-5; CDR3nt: TGTGCCAGTAGTTACCCAGGGAGGGAGACCCAGTACTTC; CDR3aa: CASSYPGRETQYF
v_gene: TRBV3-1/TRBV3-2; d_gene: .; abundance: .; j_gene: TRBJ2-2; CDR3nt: TGTGCCAGCAGCCAAGTAGATAACACCGGGGAGCTGTTTTTT; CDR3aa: CASSQVDNTGELFF
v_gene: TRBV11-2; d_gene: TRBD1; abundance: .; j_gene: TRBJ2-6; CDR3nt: TGTGCCAGCAGCTTTGAGACAGGGTCCGGGGCCAACGTCCTGACTTTC; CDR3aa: CASSFETGSGANVLTF
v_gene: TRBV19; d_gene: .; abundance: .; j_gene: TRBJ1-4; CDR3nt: TGTGCCAGTAGTATTCAGGTCGTCGGTGAAAAACTGTTTTTT; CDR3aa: CASSIQVVGEKLFF
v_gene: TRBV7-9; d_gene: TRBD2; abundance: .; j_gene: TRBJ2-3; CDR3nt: TGTGCCAGCAGCTCCCTCACCGGGGGGGACGCAGATACGCAGTATTTT; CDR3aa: CASSSLTGGDADTQYF
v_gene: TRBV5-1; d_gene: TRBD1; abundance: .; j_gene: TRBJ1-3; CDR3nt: TGCGCCAGCAGCCTTAGCGGACAGGGGATTGGAAACACCATATATTTT; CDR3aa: CASSLSGQGIGNTIYF
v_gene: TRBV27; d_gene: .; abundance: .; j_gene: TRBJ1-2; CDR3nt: TGTGCCAGCAGTCCCCGGGGGACGAGCTCAGTCGTAAGTGGCTACACCTTC; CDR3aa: CASSPRGTSSVVSGYTF
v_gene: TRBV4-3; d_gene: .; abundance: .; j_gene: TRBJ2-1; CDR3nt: TGCGCCAGCAGCCAAGTCGGGGGGCCCGTGGGTGAGCAGTTCTTC; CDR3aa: CASSQVGGPVGEQFF
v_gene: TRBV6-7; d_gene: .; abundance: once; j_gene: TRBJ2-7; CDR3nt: TGTGCCAGTCCCCGCGGGTGCGAGCAGTACTTC; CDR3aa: CASPRGCEQYF
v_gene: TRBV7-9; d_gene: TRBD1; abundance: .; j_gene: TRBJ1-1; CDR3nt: TGTGCCAGCAGTCCAGGGGGACTGACTGAAGCTTTCTTT; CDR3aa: CASSPGGLTEAFF
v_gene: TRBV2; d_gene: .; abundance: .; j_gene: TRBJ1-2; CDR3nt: TGTGCCAGCACCCCGGACAGCCGAGGGGATTATGGCTACACCTTC; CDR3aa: CASTPDSRGDYGYTF
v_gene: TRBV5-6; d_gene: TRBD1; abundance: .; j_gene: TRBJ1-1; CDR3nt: TGTGCCAGCATCAGGAACAGGGGGAACACTGAAGCTTTCTTT; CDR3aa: CASIRNRGNTEAFF
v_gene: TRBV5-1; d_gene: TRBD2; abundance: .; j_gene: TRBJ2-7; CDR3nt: TGCGCCAGCAGCACGGGGACTAGCGGGGCTTACTACGAGCAGTACTTC; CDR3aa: CASSTGTSGAYYEQYF
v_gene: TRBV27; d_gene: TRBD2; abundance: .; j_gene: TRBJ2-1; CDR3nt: TGTGCCAGCAGCCGGACTAGCGGGGGCCCAAACAATGAGCAGTTCTTC; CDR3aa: CASSRTSGGPNNEQFF
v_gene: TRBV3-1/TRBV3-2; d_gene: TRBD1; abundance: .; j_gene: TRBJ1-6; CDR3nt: TGTGCCAGCAGCCGACCGACAGGGGGAAGAAATTCACCCCTCCACTTT; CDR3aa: CASSRPTGGRNSPLHF
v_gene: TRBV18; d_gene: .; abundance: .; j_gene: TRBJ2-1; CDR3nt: TGTGCCAGCTCGCCCCCTAGGCCAAGCTCCTACAATGAGCAGTTCTTC; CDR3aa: CASSPPRPSSYNEQFF
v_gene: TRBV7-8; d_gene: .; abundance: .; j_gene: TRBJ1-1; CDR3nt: TGTGCCAGCAGCTTGGACAGCCGATCTGAAGCTTTCTTT; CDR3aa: CASSLDSRSEAFF
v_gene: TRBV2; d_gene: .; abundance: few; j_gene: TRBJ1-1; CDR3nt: TGTGCCAGCACCTCTAATCCCCTTTTTCAGGGAGCTTTCTTT; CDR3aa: CASTSNPLFQGAFF